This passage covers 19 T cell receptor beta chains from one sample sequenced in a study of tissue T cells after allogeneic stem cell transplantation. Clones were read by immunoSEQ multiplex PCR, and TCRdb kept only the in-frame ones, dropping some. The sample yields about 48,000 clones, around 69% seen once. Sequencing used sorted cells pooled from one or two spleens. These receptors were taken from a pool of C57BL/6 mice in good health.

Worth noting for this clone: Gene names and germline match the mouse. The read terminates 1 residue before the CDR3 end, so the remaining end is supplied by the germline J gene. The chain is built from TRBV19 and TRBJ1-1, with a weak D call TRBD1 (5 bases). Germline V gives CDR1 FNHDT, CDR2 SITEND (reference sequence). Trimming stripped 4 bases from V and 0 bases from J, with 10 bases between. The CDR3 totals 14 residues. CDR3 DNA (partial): TGTGCCAGCAGTCCCGACAGTTCAAACACAGAAGTCTTC. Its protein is CASSPDSSNTEVF. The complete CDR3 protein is CASSPDSSNTEVFF.

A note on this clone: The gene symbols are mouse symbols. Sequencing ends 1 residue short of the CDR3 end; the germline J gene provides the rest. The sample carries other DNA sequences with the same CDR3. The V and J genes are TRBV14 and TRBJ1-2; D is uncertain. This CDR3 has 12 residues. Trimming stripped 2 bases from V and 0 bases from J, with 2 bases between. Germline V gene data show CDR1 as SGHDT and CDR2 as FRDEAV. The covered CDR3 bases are TGTGCCAGCAGTTTAACAAACTCCGACTACACC. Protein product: CASSLTNSDYT. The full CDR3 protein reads CASSLTNSDYTF.

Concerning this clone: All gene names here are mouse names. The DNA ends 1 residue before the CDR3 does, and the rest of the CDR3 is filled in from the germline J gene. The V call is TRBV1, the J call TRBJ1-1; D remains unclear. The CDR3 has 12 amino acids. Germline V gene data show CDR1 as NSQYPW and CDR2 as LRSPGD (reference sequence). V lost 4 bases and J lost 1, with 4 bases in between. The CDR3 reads CTCSGKNTEVFF. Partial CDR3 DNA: TGCACCTGCAGTGGGAAAAACACAGAAGTCTTC.

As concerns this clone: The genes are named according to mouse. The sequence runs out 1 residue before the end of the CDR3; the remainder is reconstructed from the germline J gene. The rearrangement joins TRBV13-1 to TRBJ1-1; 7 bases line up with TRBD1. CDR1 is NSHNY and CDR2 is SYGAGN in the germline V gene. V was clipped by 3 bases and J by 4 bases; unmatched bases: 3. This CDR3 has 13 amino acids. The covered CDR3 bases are TGTGCCAGCAGTGCCCAGGGGGGCACAGAAGTCTTC. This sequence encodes CASSAQGGTEVF. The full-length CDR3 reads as CASSAQGGTEVFF.

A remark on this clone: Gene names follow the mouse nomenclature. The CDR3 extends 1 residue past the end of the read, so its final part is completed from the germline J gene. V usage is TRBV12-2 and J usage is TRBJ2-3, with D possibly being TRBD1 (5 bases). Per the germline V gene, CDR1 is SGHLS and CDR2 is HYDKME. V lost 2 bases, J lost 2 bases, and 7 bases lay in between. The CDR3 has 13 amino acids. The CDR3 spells CASSPDNAETLYF. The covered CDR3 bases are TGTGCCAGCTCTCCGGACAATGCAGAAACGCTGTAT.

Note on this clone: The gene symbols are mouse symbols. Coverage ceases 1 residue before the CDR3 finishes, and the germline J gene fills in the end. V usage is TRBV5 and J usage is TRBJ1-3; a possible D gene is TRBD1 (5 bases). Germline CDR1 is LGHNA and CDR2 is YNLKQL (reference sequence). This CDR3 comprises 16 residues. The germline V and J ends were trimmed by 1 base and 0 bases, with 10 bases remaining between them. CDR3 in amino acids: CASSQGDGNSGNTLYF. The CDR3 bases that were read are TGTGCCAGCAGCCAAGGGGACGGAAATTCTGGAAATACGCTCTAT.

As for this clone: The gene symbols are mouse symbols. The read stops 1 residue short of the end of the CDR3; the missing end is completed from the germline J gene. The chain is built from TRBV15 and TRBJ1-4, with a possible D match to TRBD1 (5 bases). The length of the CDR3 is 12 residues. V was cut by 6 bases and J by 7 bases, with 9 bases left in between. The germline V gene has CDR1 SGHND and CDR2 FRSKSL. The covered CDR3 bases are TGTGCCAGCAGCCGGGACGGCGAAAGATTATTT. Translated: CASSRDGERLF. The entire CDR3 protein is CASSRDGERLFF.

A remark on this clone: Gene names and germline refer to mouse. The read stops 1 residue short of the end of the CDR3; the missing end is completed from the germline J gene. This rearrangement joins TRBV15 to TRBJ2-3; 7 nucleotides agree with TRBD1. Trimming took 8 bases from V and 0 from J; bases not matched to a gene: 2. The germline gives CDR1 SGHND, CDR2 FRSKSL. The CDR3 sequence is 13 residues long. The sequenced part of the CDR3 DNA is TGTGCCAGCCGGGACAGTAGTGCAGAAACGCTGTAT. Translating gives CASRDSSAETLY. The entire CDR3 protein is CASRDSSAETLYF.

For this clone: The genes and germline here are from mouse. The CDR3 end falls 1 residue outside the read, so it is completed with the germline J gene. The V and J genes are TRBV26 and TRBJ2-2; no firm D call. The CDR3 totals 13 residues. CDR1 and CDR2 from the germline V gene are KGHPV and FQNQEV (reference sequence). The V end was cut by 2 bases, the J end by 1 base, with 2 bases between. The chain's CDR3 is CASSLGNTGQLYF. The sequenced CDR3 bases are TGTGCCAGCAGTCTGGGAAACACCGGGCAGCTCTAC.

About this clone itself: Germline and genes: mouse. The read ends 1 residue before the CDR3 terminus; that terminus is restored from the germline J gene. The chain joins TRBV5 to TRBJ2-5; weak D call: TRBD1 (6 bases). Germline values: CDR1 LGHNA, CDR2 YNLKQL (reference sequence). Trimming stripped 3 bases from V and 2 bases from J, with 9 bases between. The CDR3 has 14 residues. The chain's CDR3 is CASSHRGGQDTQYF. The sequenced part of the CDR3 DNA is TGTGCCAGCAGCCACAGGGGTGGCCAAGACACCCAGTAC.

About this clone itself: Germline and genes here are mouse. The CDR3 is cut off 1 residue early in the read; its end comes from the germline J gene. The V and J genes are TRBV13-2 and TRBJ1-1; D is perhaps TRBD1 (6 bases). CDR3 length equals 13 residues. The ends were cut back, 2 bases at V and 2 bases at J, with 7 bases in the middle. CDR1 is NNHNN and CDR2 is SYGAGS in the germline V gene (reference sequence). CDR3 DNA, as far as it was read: TGTGCCAGCGGTGAACAGGGTAACACAGAAGTCTTC. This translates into CASGEQGNTEVF. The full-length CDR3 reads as CASGEQGNTEVFF.

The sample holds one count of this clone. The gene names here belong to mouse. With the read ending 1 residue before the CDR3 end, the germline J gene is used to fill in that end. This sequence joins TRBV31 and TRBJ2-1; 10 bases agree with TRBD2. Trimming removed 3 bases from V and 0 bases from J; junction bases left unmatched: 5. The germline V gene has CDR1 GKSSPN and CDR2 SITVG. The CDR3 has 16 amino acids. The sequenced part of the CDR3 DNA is TGTGCCTGGAGGTCGGGACTGGGGTTTAACTATGCTGAGCAGTTC. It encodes CAWRSGLGFNYAEQF. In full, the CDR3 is CAWRSGLGFNYAEQFF.

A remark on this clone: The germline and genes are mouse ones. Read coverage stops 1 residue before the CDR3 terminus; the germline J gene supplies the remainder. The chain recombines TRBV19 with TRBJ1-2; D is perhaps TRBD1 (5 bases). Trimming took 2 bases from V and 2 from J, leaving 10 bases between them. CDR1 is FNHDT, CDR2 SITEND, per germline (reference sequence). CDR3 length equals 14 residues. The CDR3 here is CASSIQGGNSDYTF. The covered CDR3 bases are TGTGCCAGCAGTATCCAGGGTGGGAACTCCGACTACACC.

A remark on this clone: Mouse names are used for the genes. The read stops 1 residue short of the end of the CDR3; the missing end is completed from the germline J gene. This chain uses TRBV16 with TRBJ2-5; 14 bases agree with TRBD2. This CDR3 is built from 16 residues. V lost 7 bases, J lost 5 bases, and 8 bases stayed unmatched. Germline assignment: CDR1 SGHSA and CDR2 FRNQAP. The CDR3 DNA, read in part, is TGTGCAAGCATAGCGGGACTGGGGGGGCGCGCAGACACCCAGTAC. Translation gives CASIAGLGGRADTQY. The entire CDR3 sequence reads CASIAGLGGRADTQYF.

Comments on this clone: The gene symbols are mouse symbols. CDR3: CASSPDWGGYAEQFF. Partial CDR3 DNA: TGTGCCAGCAGCCCCGACTGGGGGGGCTATGCTGAGCAGTTC. V gene TRBV5 combines with J gene TRBJ2-1; 11 bases are a match to TRBD2. The sequence runs out 1 residue before the end of the CDR3; the remainder is reconstructed from the germline J gene. J was trimmed by 3 bases and V by 4 bases; bases with no gene match: 2. The CDR3 runs to 15 residues. Germline V CDR1 and CDR2: LGHNA, YNLKQL (reference sequence).

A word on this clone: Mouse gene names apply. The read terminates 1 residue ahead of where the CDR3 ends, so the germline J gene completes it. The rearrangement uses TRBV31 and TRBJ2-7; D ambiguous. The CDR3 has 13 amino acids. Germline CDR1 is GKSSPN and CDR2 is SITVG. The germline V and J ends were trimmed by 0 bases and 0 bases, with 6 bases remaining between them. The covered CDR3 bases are TGTGCCTGGAGTCTAACAGCCTCCTATGAACAGTAC. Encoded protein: CAWSLTASYEQY. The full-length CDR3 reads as CAWSLTASYEQYF.

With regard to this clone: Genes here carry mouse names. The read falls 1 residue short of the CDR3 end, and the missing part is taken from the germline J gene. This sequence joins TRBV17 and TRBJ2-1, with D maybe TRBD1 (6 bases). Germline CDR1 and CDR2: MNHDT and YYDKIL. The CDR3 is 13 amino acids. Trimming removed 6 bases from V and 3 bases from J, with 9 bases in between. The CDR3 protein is CASRTGFYAEQFF. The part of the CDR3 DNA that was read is TGTGCTAGCAGAACAGGGTTCTATGCTGAGCAGTTC.

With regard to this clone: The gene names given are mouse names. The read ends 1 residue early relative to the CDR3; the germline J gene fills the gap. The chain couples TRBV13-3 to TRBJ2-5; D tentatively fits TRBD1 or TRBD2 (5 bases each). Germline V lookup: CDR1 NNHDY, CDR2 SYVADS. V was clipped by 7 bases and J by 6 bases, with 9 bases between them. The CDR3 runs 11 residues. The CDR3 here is CASGTADTQYF. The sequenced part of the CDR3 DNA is TGTGCCAGCGGGACGGCGGACACCCAGTAC.

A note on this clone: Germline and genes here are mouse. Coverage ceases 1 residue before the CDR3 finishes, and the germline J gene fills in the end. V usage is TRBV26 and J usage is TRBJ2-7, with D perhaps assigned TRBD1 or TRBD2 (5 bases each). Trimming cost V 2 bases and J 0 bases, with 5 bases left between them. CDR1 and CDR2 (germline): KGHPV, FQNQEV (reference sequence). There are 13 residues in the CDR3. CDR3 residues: CASSLGGSYEQYF. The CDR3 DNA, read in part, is TGTGCCAGCAGTCTGGGGGGCTCCTATGAACAGTAC.